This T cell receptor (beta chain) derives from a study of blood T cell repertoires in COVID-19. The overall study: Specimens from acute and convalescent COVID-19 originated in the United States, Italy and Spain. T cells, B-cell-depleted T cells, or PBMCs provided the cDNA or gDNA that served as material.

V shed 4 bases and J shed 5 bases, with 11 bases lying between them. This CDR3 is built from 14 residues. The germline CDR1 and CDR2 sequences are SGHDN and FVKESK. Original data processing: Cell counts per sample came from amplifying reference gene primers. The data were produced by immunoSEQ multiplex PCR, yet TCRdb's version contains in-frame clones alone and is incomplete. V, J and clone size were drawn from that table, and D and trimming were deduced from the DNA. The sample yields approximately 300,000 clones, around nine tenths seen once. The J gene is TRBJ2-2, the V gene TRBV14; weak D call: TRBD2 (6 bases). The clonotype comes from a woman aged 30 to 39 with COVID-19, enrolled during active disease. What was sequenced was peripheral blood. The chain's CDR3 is CASSRSTRTGELFF. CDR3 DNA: TGTGCCAGCAGCCGATCGACTAGAACCGGGGAGCTGTTTTTT.